The 21 T cell receptor beta chains reported below all come from one sample, sequenced in a study of cytomegalovirus exposure and HLA in healthy donors. With 60 Vbeta and 13 Jbeta primers, the PCR was carried out. Clones were sequenced by immunoSEQ multiplex PCR, and TCRdb holds only the in-frame ones, with some missing. Here the sample spans about 120,000 clones, around 79% being singletons. Sample: PBMCs. All receptors come from a woman aged 40-49 years in good health and CMV-seronegative.

V usage is TRBV5-1 and J usage is TRBJ2-3; 8 bases match TRBD2. J was trimmed by 2 bases and V by 1 base; bases with no gene match: 6. Germline values: CDR1 SGHRS, CDR2 YFSETQ. The CDR3 is 16 residues long. CDR3 in DNA: TGCGCCAGCAGCTTGAGAGCGGGGGTTAACACAGATACGCAGTATTTT. Protein sequence: CASSLRAGVNTDTQYF.

This clone was observed a handful of times. This chain links TRBV29-1 with TRBJ2-1; TRBD2 aligns across 8 bases. The ends lost 8 bases at V and 8 bases at J; junction bases unmatched: 14. CDR3 length equals 14 residues. The V gene's germline CDR1 is SQVTM and CDR2 ANQGSEA. Written as DNA, the CDR3 is TGCAGCCCTACGAAGATTTCGGGGGGGGATGAGCAGTTCTTC. Its translation: CSPTKISGGDEQFF.

This clone appeared a single time. J is TRBJ2-4 and V is TRBV11-2; 7 bases line up with TRBD2. CDR1 and CDR2 (germline): SGHAT, FQNNGV. The trim removed 5 bases at V and 4 bases at J, leaving 11 bases unmatched. The CDR3 consists of 16 residues. CDR3 in amino acids: CASSVKLAAPKNIQYF. The CDR3 DNA is TGTGCCAGCAGCGTAAAGCTAGCGGCCCCAAAAAACATTCAGTACTTC.

This CDR3 reads CASRWDLEKLREQYF. CDR3 sequence (DNA): TGCGCCAGCAGATGGGACTTGGAAAAACTACGAGAGCAGTACTTC. The J gene is TRBJ2-7, the V gene TRBV5-1, with D maybe TRBD2 (6 bases). Germline V gene sequence: CDR1 SGHRS, CDR2 YFSETQ. Trimming removed 5 bases from V and 7 bases from J, with 22 bases in between. The CDR3 is 15 residues long.

J is TRBJ2-7 and V is TRBV9, with 7 bases lining up with TRBD2. The CDR3 consists of 14 residues. In germline, CDR1 is SGDLS, CDR2 YYNGEE. V lost 4 bases to trimming and J lost 4 bases; unmatched junction nucleotides: 8. The CDR3 sequence is CASSLGRGGYEQYF. CDR3 bases: TGTGCCAGCAGCCTGGGACGGGGAGGGTACGAGCAGTACTTC.

V usage is TRBV2 and J usage is TRBJ2-7; 7 nucleotides align to TRBD2. The CDR3 is 14 residues long. The V segment lost 7 bases and the J segment 0 bases; nucleotides outside the gene matches: 6. Germline V lookup: CDR1 SNHLY, CDR2 FYNNEI. The DNA for the CDR3 is TGTGCCAGCACCGAAGGGACTAACTCCTACGAGCAGTACTTC. Protein sequence: CASTEGTNSYEQYF.

The chain uses TRBV27 and TRBJ1-6; D gene unclear. This CDR3 is 14 amino acids long. With 5 bases removed from V and 6 bases from J, the gap between germline ends came to 11 bases. Germline CDR1 reads MNHEY; CDR2 reads SMNVEV (reference sequence). The CDR3 region is CASSPLLINSPLHF. As DNA, the CDR3 is TGTGCCAGCAGTCCCCTACTGATTAATTCACCCCTCCACTTT.

The CDR3 loop is CASSYFDEQFF. CDR3 DNA: TGTGCCAGCAGTTACTTCGATGAGCAGTTCTTC. This rearrangement joins TRBV6-5 to TRBJ2-1, with D uncertain. Germline-derived CDR1 and CDR2 are MNHEY and SVGAGI. The V gene lost 1 base and the J gene lost 8 bases, with 3 bases spanning the gap. The CDR3 runs 11 residues.

The genes are TRBV9 and TRBJ2-2; D perhaps matches TRBD1 (6 bases). Germline V gives CDR1 SGDLS, CDR2 YYNGEE. Trimming left V 5 bases short and J 2 bases short, with 13 bases between. This CDR3 region has 15 residues. The DNA for the CDR3 is TGTGCCAGCAGAAAGGACAGCCTAAACACCGGGGAGCTGTTTTTT. This sequence encodes CASRKDSLNTGELFF.

The chain is built from TRBV19 and TRBJ2-5, with TRBD2 matching over 9 bases. V lost 5 bases to trimming and J lost 5 bases; unmatched junction nucleotides: 6. Germline V gives CDR1 LNHDA, CDR2 SQIVND (reference sequence). The CDR3 totals 14 residues. CDR3 sequence: CASSPLAGDETQYF. In DNA, the CDR3 is TGTGCCAGTAGTCCCTTAGCGGGAGACGAGACCCAGTACTTC.

This chain links TRBV7-2 with TRBJ2-7; a weak D match, TRBD2 (5 bases). CDR3 length: 11 residues. CDR1 SGHTA and CDR2 FQGNSA come from the germline V gene. Trimming removed 5 bases from V and 7 bases from J, with 9 bases in between. CDR3 loop: CASSRRDEQYF. In DNA, the CDR3 is TGTGCCAGCAGCCGCCGGGATGAGCAGTACTTC.

The chain couples TRBV10-3 to TRBJ2-7, with D possibly matching TRBD1 (6 bases). The CDR3 consists of 13 residues. V was clipped by 10 bases and J by 4 bases, with 17 bases between them. Looked up from germline, CDR1 is ENHRY and CDR2 is SYGVKD. CDR3 region: CATTGPKPYEQYF. CDR3 bases: TGTGCCACCACAGGGCCAAAACCGTACGAGCAGTACTTC.

This clone showed up just a few times. This sequence joins TRBV27 and TRBJ2-7; perhaps TRBD2 as D (6 bases). V lost 8 bases, J lost 3 bases, and 17 bases lay in between. Germline V gives CDR1 MNHEY, CDR2 SMNVEV (reference sequence). The CDR3 loop spans 14 amino acids. CDR3 nucleotides: TGTGCCAGCCGAACGCCCGGGAGTTTCTACGAGCAGTACTTC. It translates to CASRTPGSFYEQYF.

The V gene is TRBV11-2, the J gene TRBJ1-1; D remains unclear. Germline V gene lookup returns CDR1 SGHAT and CDR2 FQNNGV. V was clipped by 1 base and J by 0 bases, with 9 bases between them. The CDR3 is 15 residues long. CDR3 DNA: TGTGCCAGCAGCTTAGCCGCAACTATGAACACTGAAGCTTTCTTT. Protein product: CASSLAATMNTEAFF.

The table lists this clone with a few counts. The chain is built from TRBV28 and TRBJ2-4, with unresolved D. The germline CDR1 and CDR2 sequences are MDHEN and SYDVKM. The V and J ends lost 8 bases and 10 bases respectively, with 12 bases between them. The CDR3 contains 11 residues. In DNA, the CDR3 is TGTGCCAGCTACTCTCACCATATTCAGTACTTC. It specifies CASYSHHIQYF.

The chain links TRBV11-2 to TRBJ1-4; tentative D call: TRBD1 (5 bases). V shed 3 bases and J shed 7 bases, with 12 bases lying between them. Per germline, CDR1 SGHAT and CDR2 FQNNGV. The CDR3 has 14 amino acids. This chain's CDR3 is CASSFSGGGEKLFF. DNA of the CDR3: TGTGCCAGCAGCTTTTCGGGGGGGGGTGAAAAACTGTTTTTT.

The chain employs TRBV25-1 and TRBJ2-3; 14 bases line up with TRBD2. The CDR3 contains 18 residues. CDR1 MGHDK and CDR2 SYGVNS come from the germline V gene. V trimming: 3 bases; J trimming: 3 bases; junction bases outside the gene matches: 8. The CDR3 region is CASSDPPGTSGSTDTQYF. In nucleotides, the CDR3 is TGTGCCAGCAGTGATCCCCCGGGGACTAGCGGGAGTACAGATACGCAGTATTTT.

This chain links TRBV2 with TRBJ2-7; D is uncertain. Germline assignment: CDR1 SNHLY and CDR2 FYNNEI. The CDR3 is 15 residues long. The ends were cut back, 0 bases at V and 6 bases at J, with 15 bases in the middle. This CDR3 is CASSEASLAGSEQYF. The CDR3 DNA reads as TGTGCCAGCAGTGAAGCGAGTCTTGCAGGAAGCGAGCAGTACTTC.

The chain is built from TRBV7-2 and TRBJ2-3, with 8 positions matching TRBD2. V was clipped by 8 bases and J by 6 bases; unmatched bases: 10. The V gene's germline CDR1 is SGHTA and CDR2 FQGNSA. The CDR3 sequence is 14 residues long. The CDR3 spells CASRSGGPTDTQYF. CDR3 sequence (DNA): TGTGCCAGCCGTTCGGGGGGGCCAACGGATACGCAGTATTTT.

The genes are TRBV7-8 and TRBJ2-3, with TRBD1 as a possible D gene (5 bases). The V gene lost 1 base and the J gene lost 4 bases, with 6 bases spanning the gap. CDR1 is SGHVS and CDR2 is FQNEAQ in the germline V gene. The CDR3 consists of 13 residues. The CDR3 sequence is CASSLGGPDTQYF. For the CDR3, the DNA is TGTGCCAGCAGCTTAGGGGGCCCAGATACGCAGTATTTT.

This clone has just one count. The chain links TRBV21-1 to TRBJ2-5; TRBD1, the table's D call, lacks a check against the DNA. TRBV21-1 is described as a pseudogene. The CDR3 contains 15 residues. For the CDR3, the DNA is TGTGCCAGCAGGGGGGCTCAAGAGACTCAAGAGACCCAGTACTTC. It is translated as CASRGAQETQETQYF.